The 30 T cell receptor beta chains presented below share a single source sample, sequenced in a study of T-cell memory formation after mild COVID-19. A single record per CDR3 protein comes from TCRdb applying MiXCR to the 5' RACE reads. This sample has 250,000 to 300,000 distinct CDR3 sequences, with more than 15% found just once. The specimen was PBMCs or a T cell subset sorted from them (not recorded which). The source is a man younger than 30 who had mild COVID-19 (a few samples of this study predate the infection). Cell type and time point are not known.

The chain links TRBV7-2 to TRBJ1-1, with 7 bases fitting TRBD1. The germline V gene has CDR1 SGHTA and CDR2 FQGNSA. The CDR3 extends over 17 amino acids. The ends lost 2 bases at V and 3 bases at J; junction bases unmatched: 12. The CDR3 sequence: CASSLRYPSGGDTEAFF. DNA for the CDR3: TGTGCCAGCAGCTTACGCTACCCCTCAGGGGGGGACACTGAAGCTTTCTTT.

The rearrangement joins TRBV7-6 to TRBJ1-2, with D possibly matching TRBD1 (6 bases). The germline V and J ends were trimmed by 1 base and 8 bases, with 14 bases remaining between them. Germline V gene data show CDR1 as SGHVS and CDR2 as FNYEAQ. The CDR3 consists of 14 residues. The CDR3 DNA reads as TGTGCCAGCAGCTTAGACGCGGGGGGCGGCGGCTACACCTTC. Translating gives CASSLDAGGGGYTF.

This clonotype appeared many times. The rearrangement links TRBV7-2 to TRBJ1-2; D call uncertain. This CDR3 contains 14 residues. The V gene's germline CDR1 is SGHTA and CDR2 FQGNSA. V lost 4 bases and J 3 bases, leaving 12 bases between the germline ends. CDR3 sequence: CASSSEQTDYGYTF. For the CDR3, the DNA is TGTGCCAGCAGCTCCGAACAGACGGACTATGGCTACACCTTC.

The chain recombines TRBV9 with TRBJ2-2; D is ambiguous. Germline V gives CDR1 SGDLS, CDR2 YYNGEE. The V gene lost 3 bases and the J gene lost 4 bases, with 4 bases spanning the gap. The length of the CDR3 is 12 residues. The CDR3 DNA reads as TGTGCCAGCAGCGGCACCACCGGGGAGCTGTTTTTT. As protein: CASSGTTGELFF.

The chain links TRBV15 to TRBJ1-2; D may be TRBD1 (5 bases). This CDR3 comprises 16 residues. Germline V CDR1 and CDR2: LNHNV, YYDKDF (reference sequence). V was shortened by 1 base and J by 2 bases, with 14 bases between the two germline ends. DNA for the CDR3: TGTGCCACCAGCAGAGGCAGGGCGACGGAGAACTATGGCTACACCTTC. As protein: CATSRGRATENYGYTF. Supplemented by reference TRBV15 and TRBJ1-2, the full variable domain reads DAMVIQNPRYQVTQFGKPVTLSCSQTLNHNVMYWYQQKSSQAPKLLFHYYDKDFNNEADTPDNFQSRRPNTSFCFLDIRSPGLGDTAMYLCATSRGRATENYGYTFGSGTRLTVV.

The V call is TRBV15, the J call TRBJ1-2; unclear D gene. The CDR3 covers 13 residues. In germline, CDR1 is LNHNV, CDR2 YYDKDF (reference sequence). Trimming took 1 base from V and 8 from J, leaving 11 bases between them. The CDR3: CATSRAITQGYTF. CDR3 sequence (DNA): TGTGCCACCAGCAGAGCCATAACCCAGGGCTACACCTTC.

The rearrangement uses TRBV7-9 and TRBJ1-6; weak D call: TRBD1 (5 bases). CDR3 length: 15 residues. Trimming took off 5 bases at V and 7 bases at J, with 15 bases between the two ends. The V gene's germline CDR1 is SEHNR and CDR2 FQNEAQ (reference sequence). The CDR3 coding sequence is TGTGCCAGCAGCCCCTCTGGAGGGGAGAATTCACCCCTCCACTTT. Its translation is CASSPSGGENSPLHF.

The rearrangement uses TRBV7-9 and TRBJ1-1, with no clear D. The germline V and J ends were trimmed by 6 bases and 1 base, with 21 bases remaining between them. Germline loops: CDR1 SEHNR, CDR2 FQNEAQ (reference sequence). The length of the CDR3 is 17 residues. This CDR3 is CASRVSKIFERNTEAFF. CDR3 DNA: TGTGCCAGCAGGGTCAGCAAAATCTTCGAGAGGAACACTGAAGCTTTCTTT.

The gene calls are TRBV5-1 and TRBJ2-5; the match to TRBD2 covers 12 bases. The CDR3 is 17 residues long. V lost 1 base, J lost 5 bases, and 9 bases stayed unmatched. Germline V gene sequence: CDR1 SGHRS, CDR2 YFSETQ. The CDR3 here is CASSLFASGGAAETQYF. The DNA of the CDR3 is TGCGCCAGCAGCTTGTTCGCTAGCGGGGGGGCCGCGGAGACCCAGTACTTC. The variable domain in full, with the rest retrieved from reference TRBV5-1 and TRBJ2-5, is KAGVTQTPRYLIKTRGQQVTLSCSPISGHRSVSWYQQTPGQGLQFLFEYFSETQRNKGNFPGRFSGRQFSNSRSEMNVSTLELGDSALYLCASSLFASGGAAETQYFGPGTRLLVL.

This chain connects TRBV6-1 to TRBJ1-5; D remains ambiguous. Trimming removed 4 bases at V and 9 bases at J, with 10 bases between. CDR1 and CDR2 (germline): MNHNS, SASEGT. This CDR3 is 12 amino acids long. Here the CDR3 reads CASSVGLRPQHF. CDR3 DNA: TGTGCCAGCAGTGTCGGGTTGCGGCCCCAGCATTTT.

The chain has TRBV5-1 and TRBJ2-3; 10 bases are a match to TRBD1. The CDR3 is 19 amino acids. J gave up 4 bases and V 6 bases, and 20 bases lay outside the gene matches. Germline values: CDR1 SGHRS, CDR2 YFSETQ. CDR3 amino acids: CASTLRRDRGYRGPDTQYF. As DNA, the CDR3 is TGCGCCAGCACCCTCCGCCGGGACAGGGGATATCGGGGCCCAGATACGCAGTATTTT.

The J gene is TRBJ1-1, the V gene TRBV7-9; tentative D call: TRBD1 (6 bases). Per the germline V gene, CDR1 is SEHNR and CDR2 is FQNEAQ (reference sequence). The CDR3 is made up of 15 amino acids. V was pared by 5 bases and J by 7 bases, with 20 bases between. The CDR3 nucleotides read TGTGCCAGCAGCCAGGAAGGTGGGGGCCGGGGTGAAGCTTTCTTT. This sequence encodes CASSQEGGGRGEAFF.

The chain uses TRBV6-1 and TRBJ2-3, with a weak D call TRBD1 (5 bases). V lost 1 base and J 4 bases, leaving 12 bases between the germline ends. The CDR3 consists of 15 residues. Per the germline V gene, CDR1 is MNHNS and CDR2 is SASEGT. The DNA of the CDR3 is TGTGCCAGCAGTGAAGACAGGTTACGTGCAGATACGCAGTATTTT. Translating gives CASSEDRLRADTQYF.

The chain employs TRBV18 and TRBJ2-1; D perhaps matches TRBD2 (6 bases). V dropped 6 bases and J dropped 6 bases, with 21 bases sitting between them. Germline CDR1 KGHSH, CDR2 LQKENI. The CDR3 contains 16 residues. The CDR3 DNA is TGTGCCAGCTCCCCGATGTTGGAGGGATTCTCCAATGAGCAGTTCTTC. Protein product: CASSPMLEGFSNEQFF.

V gene TRBV7-9 combines with J gene TRBJ1-2; TRBD1 aligns across 12 bases. The CDR3 runs 15 residues. V was pared by 5 bases and J by 4 bases, with 5 bases of the junction left unmatched. Germline V lookup: CDR1 SEHNR, CDR2 FQNEAQ (reference sequence). The CDR3 DNA is TGTGCCAGCAGCCCCGGGACAGGGGGCCTCTATGGCTACACCTTC. This translates into CASSPGTGGLYGYTF.

This chain links TRBV6-1 with TRBJ2-7, with TRBD1 as a possible D gene (6 bases). Germline V gene lookup returns CDR1 MNHNS and CDR2 SASEGT. This CDR3 contains 14 residues. V lost 7 bases to trimming and J lost 4 bases, with 17 bases between them. The CDR3 region has the DNA TGTGCCAGCACGGCCAGGGGATTTTTGTACGAGCAGTACTTC. It translates to CASTARGFLYEQYF.

This clonotype was recorded a few times. The V call is TRBV29-1, the J call TRBJ1-2; D is unclear. The CDR3 length is 8 residues. Trimming removed 5 bases from V and 6 bases from J, with 1 base in between. Germline V gene sequence: CDR1 SQVTM, CDR2 ANQGSEA. For the CDR3, the DNA is TGCAGCGTTAATGGCTACACCTTC. It is translated as CSVNGYTF.

This clonotype occurred a few times. The rearrangement joins TRBV5-1 to TRBJ1-1; weak D call: TRBD1 (6 bases). The CDR3 length is 14 residues. Germline CDR1 and CDR2: SGHRS and YFSETQ. V was cut by 2 bases and J by 1 base, with 9 bases left in between. This CDR3 reads CASSFGQPNTEAFF. CDR3 in DNA: TGCGCCAGCAGCTTTGGACAGCCGAACACTGAAGCTTTCTTT. The whole variable domain, filled in from reference TRBV5-1 and TRBJ1-1, reads KAGVTQTPRYLIKTRGQQVTLSCSPISGHRSVSWYQQTPGQGLQFLFEYFSETQRNKGNFPGRFSGRQFSNSRSEMNVSTLELGDSALYLCASSFGQPNTEAFFGQGTRLTVV.

The CDR3 nucleotides read TGCAGTGCTAGACCCCTAGCGGCCAATCAAGAGACCCAGTACTTC. Residues: CSARPLAANQETQYF. This chain uses TRBV20-1 with TRBJ2-5, with TRBD2 matching 7 bases. The CDR3 extends over 15 amino acids. Losses at the gene ends were 2 bases for V and 2 bases for J; bases not matched to a gene: 8. Germline CDR1 and CDR2: DFQATT and SNEGSKA (reference sequence).

This chain's CDR3 is CSVRTASNSPLHF. CDR3 bases: TGCAGTGTTAGGACAGCGTCTAATTCACCCCTCCACTTT. This chain links TRBV20-1 with TRBJ1-6; D may be TRBD1 (6 bases). This CDR3 region has 13 residues. Between the trimmed V and J ends, which lost 7 bases and 6 bases, there was a span of 13 bases. The V gene's germline CDR1 is DFQATT and CDR2 SNEGSKA (reference sequence).

In its sample, this clonotype was seen a few times. This rearrangement joins TRBV29-1 to TRBJ1-2; 8 positions match TRBD1. This CDR3 is built from 14 residues. Germline assignment: CDR1 SQVTM and CDR2 ANQGSEA. V dropped 3 bases and J dropped 6; count of bases not matched to a gene: 9. CDR3: CSVDGAPGGHGYTF. The CDR3 DNA follows: TGCAGCGTTGATGGGGCCCCAGGGGGCCATGGCTACACCTTC.

V gene TRBV7-2 combines with J gene TRBJ2-5, with 12 bases aligning to TRBD2. The V segment lost 1 base and the J segment 3 bases; nucleotides outside the gene matches: 3. This CDR3 region has 16 residues. From germline, CDR1 is SGHTA and CDR2 FQGNSA. The CDR3 reads CASSLVRLAGEETQYF. The CDR3 DNA follows: TGTGCCAGCAGCTTAGTTCGACTAGCGGGGGAAGAGACCCAGTACTTC.

This clonotype was seen a few times. This chain uses TRBV6-5 with TRBJ1-2; D gene unclear. CDR1 and CDR2 (germline): MNHEY, SVGAGI. The CDR3 runs 13 residues. With 6 bases removed from V and 7 bases from J, the gap between germline ends came to 15 bases. The chain's CDR3 is CASSLSRNSGYTF. CDR3 in DNA: TGTGCCAGCAGCCTCTCGAGGAACAGTGGCTACACCTTC.

This clonotype occurred many times. The rearrangement joins TRBV11-2 to TRBJ2-2; D not certain. This CDR3 has 11 amino acids. Deletions cut 5 bases from V and 6 bases from J, with 4 bases between. In germline, CDR1 is SGHAT, CDR2 FQNNGV. The CDR3 DNA follows: TGTGCCAGCAGCCCTCCCGGGGAGCTGTTTTTT. It yields the protein CASSPPGELFF.

This clonotype appeared many times. The CDR3 protein is CASSVGGARQGDEQFF. The CDR3 DNA follows: TGTGCCAGCAGCGTAGGGGGAGCCCGACAAGGGGATGAGCAGTTCTTC. The chain employs TRBV9 and TRBJ2-1; either TRBD1 or TRBD2 may supply D (5 bases each). V was cut by 0 bases and J by 8 bases, with 18 bases left in between. Germline loops: CDR1 SGDLS, CDR2 YYNGEE. The CDR3 has 16 amino acids.

This clonotype was found a few times. The chain joins TRBV5-6 to TRBJ2-7; no firm D call. CDR1 and CDR2 from the germline V gene are SGHDT and YYEEEE. The length of the CDR3 is 15 residues. V was shortened by 0 bases and J by 1 base, with 11 bases between the two germline ends. This CDR3 is CASSLGWGYSYEQYF. CDR3 nucleotides: TGTGCCAGCAGCTTGGGGTGGGGATATTCCTACGAGCAGTACTTC.

This clonotype came up a few times. The chain recombines TRBV7-7 with TRBJ2-2; possible D gene TRBD2, 7 bases. CDR1 and CDR2 (germline): SSHAT, FNYEAQ (reference sequence). V lost 2 bases to trimming and J lost 0 bases, with 10 bases between them. The CDR3 contains 16 residues. The DNA for the CDR3 is TGTGCCAGCAGCTTAAACGGGGGGCCGAACACCGGGGAGCTGTTTTTT. It translates to CASSLNGGPNTGELFF.

The gene calls are TRBV28 and TRBJ1-1, with D perhaps matching TRBD1 (6 bases). In germline, CDR1 is MDHEN, CDR2 SYDVKM. There are 16 residues in the CDR3. V was pared by 3 bases and J by 1 base, with 15 bases between. The CDR3 DNA is TGTGCCAGCAGTTTTTTGGGCGACAGGCCGAACACTGAAGCTTTCTTT. Its translation is CASSFLGDRPNTEAFF.

This clonotype was seen a handful of times. The chain carries TRBV2 and TRBJ2-7, with D possibly being TRBD1 (5 bases). Germline assignment: CDR1 SNHLY and CDR2 FYNNEI. Trimming stripped 4 bases from V and 6 bases from J, with 13 bases between. The CDR3 has 13 amino acids. This chain's CDR3 is CASSVWTPGEQYV. DNA of the CDR3: TGTGCCAGCAGTGTATGGACACCCGGCGAGCAGTACGTC.

The genes are TRBV7-2 and TRBJ1-1, with D uncertain. Trimming cost V 4 bases and J 5 bases, with 17 bases left between them. CDR1 is SGHTA and CDR2 is FQGNSA in the germline V gene. The CDR3 covers 15 residues. The CDR3 nucleotides are TGTGCCAGCAGCTCCGAGCAGGTAGCGGGGACTGAAGCTTTCTTT. Protein product: CASSSEQVAGTEAFF.